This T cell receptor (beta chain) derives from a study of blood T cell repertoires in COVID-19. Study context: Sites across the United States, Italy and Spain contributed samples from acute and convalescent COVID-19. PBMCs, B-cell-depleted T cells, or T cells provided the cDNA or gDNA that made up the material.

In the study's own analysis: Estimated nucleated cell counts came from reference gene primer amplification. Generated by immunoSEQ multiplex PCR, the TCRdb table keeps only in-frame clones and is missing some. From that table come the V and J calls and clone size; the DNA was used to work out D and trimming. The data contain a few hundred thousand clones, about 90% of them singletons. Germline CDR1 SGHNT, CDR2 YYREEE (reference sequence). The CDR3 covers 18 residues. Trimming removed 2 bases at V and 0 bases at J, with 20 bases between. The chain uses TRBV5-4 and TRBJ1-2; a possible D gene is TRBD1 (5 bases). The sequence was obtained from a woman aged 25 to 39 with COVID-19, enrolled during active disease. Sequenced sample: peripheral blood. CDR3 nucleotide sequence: TGTGCCAGCAGCTTTCGTAACAGCAACCGGGGGACTAACTATGGCTACACCTTC. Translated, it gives CASSFRNSNRGTNYGYTF.